The source of this TCR beta chain is a study of beta chain features in type 1 diabetes. Study-level information: Cells sorted and examined across all samples totaled 85 million to 110 million. Study outcomes and limitations: Among patients, naive, central memory and Treg TCRB repertoires appeared more similar than among healthy donors.

The germline V gene has CDR1 SGHTA and CDR2 FQGNSA. CDR3 length: 14 amino acids. Between the trimmed V and J ends, which lost 5 bases and 5 bases, there was a span of 15 bases. Every bit of the isolated RNA underwent reverse transcription, so sequencing read expressed TCRB transcripts. TCRdb's copy holds only in-frame clones and misses some; the assay was immunoSEQ multiplex PCR. The sample shows roughly 150,000 clones, 11% of them seen only once. A remark on this clone: No antigen is known for it.

This receptor was taken from a man younger than 35 in good health. The source material was central memory CD4+ T cells from blood. The chain recombines TRBV7-2 with TRBJ2-5; unclear D gene. The DNA for the CDR3 is TGTGCCAGCAGCCTGAACCCGGGTGGGGAGACCCAGTACTTC. The encoded protein is CASSLNPGGETQYF.